This TCR beta chain emerged from a study of blood T cell repertoires in COVID-19. Study-wide background: The cDNA or gDNA used as material had been derived from T cells, B-cell-depleted T cells, or PBMCs.

Germline values: CDR1 SGDLS, CDR2 YYNGEE. V lost 0 bases and J lost 7, with 13 bases in between. CDR3 size: 14 residues. Participant-given clinical history determined each cohort assignment. Clones were read by immunoSEQ multiplex PCR, and TCRdb kept only the in-frame ones, dropping some. This sample carries over 200,000 clones, roughly four fifths of them seen once, and the ten largest clones take about 1.8%. The origin of this receptor is a man in his 60s who had recovered from COVID-19. V gene TRBV9 combines with J gene TRBJ1-2; weak D call: TRBD1 (5 bases). Sequenced material: PBMCs or T cells enriched from blood (not recorded which). In DNA form, the CDR3 reads TGTGCCAGCAGCGTAGGTGGGTCAGGGTTTGGCTACACCTTC. It encodes CASSVGGSGFGYTF.